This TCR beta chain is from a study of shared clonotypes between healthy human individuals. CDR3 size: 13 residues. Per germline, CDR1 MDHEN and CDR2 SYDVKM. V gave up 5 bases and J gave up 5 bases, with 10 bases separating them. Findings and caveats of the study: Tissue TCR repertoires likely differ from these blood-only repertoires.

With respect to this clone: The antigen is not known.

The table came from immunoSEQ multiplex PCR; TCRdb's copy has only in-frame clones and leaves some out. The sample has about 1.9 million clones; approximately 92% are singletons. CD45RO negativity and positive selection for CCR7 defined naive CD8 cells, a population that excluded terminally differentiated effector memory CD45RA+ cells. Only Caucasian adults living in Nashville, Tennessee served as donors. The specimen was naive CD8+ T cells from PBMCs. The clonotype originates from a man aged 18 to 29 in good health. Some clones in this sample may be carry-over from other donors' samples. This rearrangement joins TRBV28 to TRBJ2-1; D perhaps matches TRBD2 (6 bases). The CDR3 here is CASSSGGDNEQFF. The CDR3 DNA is TGTGCCAGCAGTAGCGGAGGGGACAATGAGCAGTTCTTC.